Detailed here is one T cell receptor beta chain. Researchers took RNA transcripts and amplified the TCR beta CDR3 regions from them. HTBI primers were the set used in a first-round RT-PCR of the TCR CDR3. TCRdb recomputed calls from the multiplex PCR reads with MiXCR, one row per CDR3 protein. The profile covers 300,000 to 450,000 distinct CDR3 sequences, with around 13% appearing a single time and roughly a fifth taken by the ten largest. The data originate from a study of T cells in Graves' hyperthyroidism and ophthalmopathy. CDR1 and CDR2 from the germline V gene are MNHEY and SVGAGI. This CDR3 comprises 16 residues. Trimming took off 2 bases at V and 2 bases at J, with 14 bases between the two ends.

The TCR originated in a woman between 25 and 40 years old with Graves' ophthalmopathy. Specimen: blood. The V gene is TRBV6-5, the J gene TRBJ2-3, with a weak D call TRBD2 (5 bases). This CDR3 is CASSYGVASSTDTQYF. The CDR3 DNA reads as TGTGCCAGCAGTTACGGGGTAGCGTCTTCCACAGATACGCAGTATTTT.